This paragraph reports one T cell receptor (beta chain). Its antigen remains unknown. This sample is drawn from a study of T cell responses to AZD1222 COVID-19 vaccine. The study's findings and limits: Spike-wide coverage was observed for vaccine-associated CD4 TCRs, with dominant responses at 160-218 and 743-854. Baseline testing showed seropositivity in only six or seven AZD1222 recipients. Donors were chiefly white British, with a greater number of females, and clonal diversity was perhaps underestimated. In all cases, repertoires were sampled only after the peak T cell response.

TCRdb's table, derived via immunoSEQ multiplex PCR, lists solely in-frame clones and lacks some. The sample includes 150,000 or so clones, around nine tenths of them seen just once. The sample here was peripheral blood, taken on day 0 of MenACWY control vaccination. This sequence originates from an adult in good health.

The CDR3 spells CASSHPTYTGQVNEKLFF. CDR3 sequence (DNA): TGTGCCAGCAGCCACCCAACCTACACGGGACAGGTTAATGAAAAACTGTTTTTT. The genes are TRBV7-8 and TRBJ1-4; 8 nucleotides agree with TRBD1. The CDR3 length is 18 residues. Germline-derived CDR1 and CDR2 are SGHVS and FQNEAQ. V shed 5 bases and J 4 bases; nucleotides not matched to a gene: 15.